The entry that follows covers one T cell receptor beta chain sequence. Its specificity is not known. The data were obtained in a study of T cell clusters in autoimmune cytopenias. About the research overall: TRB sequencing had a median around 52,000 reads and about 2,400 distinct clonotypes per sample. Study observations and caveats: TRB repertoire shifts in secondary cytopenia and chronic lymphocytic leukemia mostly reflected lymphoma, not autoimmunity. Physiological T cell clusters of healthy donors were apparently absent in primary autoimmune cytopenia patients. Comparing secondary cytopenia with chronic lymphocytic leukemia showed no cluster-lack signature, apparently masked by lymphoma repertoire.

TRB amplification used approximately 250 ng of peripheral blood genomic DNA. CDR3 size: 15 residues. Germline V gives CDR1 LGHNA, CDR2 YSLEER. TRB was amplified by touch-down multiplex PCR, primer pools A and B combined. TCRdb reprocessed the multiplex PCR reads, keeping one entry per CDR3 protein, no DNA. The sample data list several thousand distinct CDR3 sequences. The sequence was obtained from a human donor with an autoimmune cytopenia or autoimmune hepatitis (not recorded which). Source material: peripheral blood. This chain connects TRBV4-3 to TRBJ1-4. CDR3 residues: CASSQDRIYNEKLFF.